A selection of T cell receptor beta chains follows, all from one sample in a study of blood T cells in healthy people across ages. Using its own MiXCR run on the 5' RACE reads, TCRdb lists one record per CDR3 protein. The table includes approximately 800,000 distinct CDR3 sequences, 50% to 65% detected once. Sequencing was done on a sample of blood. These receptors originate from a man at least 80 years old in good health. The CDR3 runs from the conserved cysteine through the conserved F or W. D genes are given only for firm matches. Some rows have no size entry. The others give once, few or many, or a class for an expanded clone.

V gene: TRBV7-6; CDR3 length: 15; D gene: -; J gene: TRBJ1-4; clone size: -; CDR3 DNA: TGTGCCAGCAGCAAGAATACAGGAACTAATGAAAAACTGTTTTTT; CDR3 protein: CASSKNTGTNEKLFF
V gene: TRBV7-9; CDR3 length: 15; D gene: -; J gene: TRBJ1-2; clone size: few; CDR3 DNA: TGTGCCAGCAGCTTTACGGGGGGACAAGCATATGGCTACACCTTC; CDR3 protein: CASSFTGGQAYGYTF
V gene: TRBV19; CDR3 length: 16; D gene: -; J gene: TRBJ1-2; clone size: -; CDR3 DNA: TGTGCCAGTTATGACGGAGTCCAAGGGTATAACTATGGCTACACCTTC; CDR3 protein: CASYDGVQGYNYGYTF
V gene: TRBV20-1; CDR3 length: 14; D gene: -; J gene: TRBJ2-7; clone size: few; CDR3 DNA: TGCAGTGCTAAACAGGGAGCAGCCTCCTACGAGCAGTACTTC; CDR3 protein: CSAKQGAASYEQYF
V gene: TRBV25-1; CDR3 length: 14; D gene: TRBD1; J gene: TRBJ2-5; clone size: -; CDR3 DNA: TGTGCCAGCAATCGACAGGGCCCTATGGAGACCCAGTACTTC; CDR3 protein: CASNRQGPMETQYF
V gene: TRBV21-1; CDR3 length: 18; D gene: -; J gene: TRBJ1-1; clone size: -; CDR3 DNA: TGTGCCAGCAGCAAAGTTGGCCCTAGGACAGGGGGGAGGGCTGAAGCTTTCTTT; CDR3 protein: CASSKVGPRTGGRAEAFF
V gene: TRBV20-1; CDR3 length: 15; D gene: -; J gene: TRBJ2-1; clone size: -; CDR3 DNA: TGCAGTGCTAGAGCGACTCGACCGGGACACAATGAGCAGTTCTTC; CDR3 protein: CSARATRPGHNEQFF
V gene: TRBV12-3/TRBV12-4; CDR3 length: 14; D gene: -; J gene: TRBJ1-1; clone size: -; CDR3 DNA: TGTGCCAGCAGCCAGACCCTGTTGAACACTGAAGCTTTCTTT; CDR3 protein: CASSQTLLNTEAFF
V gene: TRBV4-1; CDR3 length: 14; D gene: TRBD1; J gene: TRBJ2-1; clone size: -; CDR3 DNA: TGCGCCAGCAGCGGACAGGTATTTTACAATGAGCAGTTCTTC; CDR3 protein: CASSGQVFYNEQFF
V gene: TRBV7-2; CDR3 length: 13; D gene: -; J gene: TRBJ2-1; clone size: few; CDR3 DNA: TGTGCCAGCAGCCTCCCCGGTCCCCGGGAGCAGTTCTTC; CDR3 protein: CASSLPGPREQFF
V gene: TRBV6-1; CDR3 length: 15; D gene: TRBD2; J gene: TRBJ2-1; clone size: -; CDR3 DNA: TGTGCCTGCAGATTACTAGCGGGAGGATACAATGAGCAGTTCTTC; CDR3 protein: CACRLLAGGYNEQFF
V gene: TRBV2; CDR3 length: 13; D gene: -; J gene: TRBJ1-5; clone size: -; CDR3 DNA: TGTGCCAGCGGCCCAGGGAACAATCAGCCCCAGCATTTT; CDR3 protein: CASGPGNNQPQHF
V gene: TRBV3-1; CDR3 length: 16; D gene: TRBD1; J gene: TRBJ2-5; clone size: once; CDR3 DNA: TGTGCCAGCAGCCAAGGTCCCGGGACAGGCCAAGAGACCCAGTACTTC; CDR3 protein: CASSQGPGTGQETQYF
V gene: TRBV12-3/TRBV12-4; CDR3 length: 16; D gene: TRBD2; J gene: TRBJ2-1; clone size: -; CDR3 DNA: TGTGCCAGCGGGACCACTAGCGGGAGGGCGCTTAGTGGGCAGTTCTTC; CDR3 protein: CASGTTSGRALSGQFF
V gene: TRBV29-1; CDR3 length: 12; D gene: -; J gene: TRBJ2-3; clone size: many; CDR3 DNA: TGCAGCGTTGATGGCGGGACAGATACGCAGTATTTT; CDR3 protein: CSVDGGTDTQYF
V gene: TRBV7-3; CDR3 length: 18; D gene: TRBD1; J gene: TRBJ2-6; clone size: few; CDR3 DNA: TGTGCCAGCAGCTTACGCGGGGACAGGCTCTCTGGGGCCAACGTCCTGACTTTC; CDR3 protein: CASSLRGDRLSGANVLTF
V gene: TRBV4-1; CDR3 length: 14; D gene: -; J gene: TRBJ1-2; clone size: -; CDR3 DNA: TGCGCCAGCAGCCAAGTCCCAGGCGGAGGCGGCTACACCTTC; CDR3 protein: CASSQVPGGGGYTF
V gene: TRBV20-1; CDR3 length: 17; D gene: -; J gene: TRBJ2-7; clone size: -; CDR3 DNA: TGCAGTGCTAGAGTTCCTCAGGGACACCCTGCATCCTACGAGCAGTACTTC; CDR3 protein: CSARVPQGHPASYEQYF
V gene: TRBV25-1; CDR3 length: 13; D gene: -; J gene: TRBJ1-2; clone size: few; CDR3 DNA: TGTGCCAGCAGTGACCTTCCTAACTATGGCTACACCTTC; CDR3 protein: CASSDLPNYGYTF
V gene: TRBV10-3; CDR3 length: 17; D gene: TRBD2; J gene: TRBJ2-5; clone size: -; CDR3 DNA: TGTGCCATCAGTGAGCTGGGACTAGCGGGAGATGGGGAGACCCAGTACTTC; CDR3 protein: CAISELGLAGDGETQYF
V gene: TRBV7-2; CDR3 length: 11; D gene: -; J gene: TRBJ2-5; clone size: -; CDR3 DNA: TGTGCCAGCAGCCTATCCGGGCGGCTGTACTTC; CDR3 protein: CASSLSGRLYF
V gene: TRBV4-1; CDR3 length: 16; D gene: TRBD2; J gene: TRBJ2-7; clone size: few; CDR3 DNA: TGCGCCAGCAGCCCAGAGACTAGCGGGACTTACAATGAGCAGTACTTC; CDR3 protein: CASSPETSGTYNEQYF
V gene: TRBV29-1; CDR3 length: 14; D gene: -; J gene: TRBJ1-1; clone size: -; CDR3 DNA: TGCAGCGTTGCTCCGCGGATAAAGAACACTGAAGCTTTCTTT; CDR3 protein: CSVAPRIKNTEAFF
V gene: TRBV13; CDR3 length: 15; D gene: -; J gene: TRBJ1-4; clone size: -; CDR3 DNA: TGTGCCAGCAGCTCCCGAATTGACCCTAATGAAAAACTGTTTTTT; CDR3 protein: CASSSRIDPNEKLFF
V gene: TRBV12-3/TRBV12-4; CDR3 length: 14; D gene: -; J gene: TRBJ1-5; clone size: few; CDR3 DNA: TGTGCCAGCAGTACCGGGACTTGGAATCAGCCCCAGCATTTT; CDR3 protein: CASSTGTWNQPQHF
V gene: TRBV9; CDR3 length: 16; D gene: TRBD1; J gene: TRBJ2-6; clone size: -; CDR3 DNA: TGTGCCAGCAGACCAGGGGGCGGCTCTGGGGCCAACGTCCTGACTTTC; CDR3 protein: CASRPGGGSGANVLTF
V gene: TRBV12-3/TRBV12-4; CDR3 length: 17; D gene: TRBD1; J gene: TRBJ1-5; clone size: -; CDR3 DNA: TGTGCCAGCAGTTTAAAATTAGGGGACAGGACTAATCAGCCCCAGCATTTT; CDR3 protein: CASSLKLGDRTNQPQHF
V gene: TRBV25-1; CDR3 length: 15; D gene: -; J gene: TRBJ2-6; clone size: few; CDR3 DNA: TGTGCCAGCAGTGTACCAGGCTCTGGGGCCAACGTCCTGACTTTC; CDR3 protein: CASSVPGSGANVLTF
V gene: TRBV6-2/TRBV6-3; CDR3 length: 17; D gene: -; J gene: TRBJ2-5; clone size: -; CDR3 DNA: TGTGCCAGCAGTTACTTACGGACTGCACTCCCCGGGGGGACCCAGTACTTC; CDR3 protein: CASSYLRTALPGGTQYF
V gene: TRBV24-1; CDR3 length: 13; D gene: TRBD2; J gene: TRBJ2-3; clone size: -; CDR3 DNA: TGTGCCACCAGCGCCGGACTAGGCGATACGCAGTATTTT; CDR3 protein: CATSAGLGDTQYF
V gene: TRBV4-1; CDR3 length: 15; D gene: -; J gene: TRBJ2-5; clone size: -; CDR3 DNA: TGCGCCAGCAGCCCACAGGGAAGGGTTACAAATGAGCAGTACTTC; CDR3 protein: CASSPQGRVTNEQYF
V gene: TRBV27; CDR3 length: 12; D gene: -; J gene: TRBJ1-2; clone size: -; CDR3 DNA: TGTGCCAGCATGGGCGGGATGAGCGGCTACACCTTC; CDR3 protein: CASMGGMSGYTF